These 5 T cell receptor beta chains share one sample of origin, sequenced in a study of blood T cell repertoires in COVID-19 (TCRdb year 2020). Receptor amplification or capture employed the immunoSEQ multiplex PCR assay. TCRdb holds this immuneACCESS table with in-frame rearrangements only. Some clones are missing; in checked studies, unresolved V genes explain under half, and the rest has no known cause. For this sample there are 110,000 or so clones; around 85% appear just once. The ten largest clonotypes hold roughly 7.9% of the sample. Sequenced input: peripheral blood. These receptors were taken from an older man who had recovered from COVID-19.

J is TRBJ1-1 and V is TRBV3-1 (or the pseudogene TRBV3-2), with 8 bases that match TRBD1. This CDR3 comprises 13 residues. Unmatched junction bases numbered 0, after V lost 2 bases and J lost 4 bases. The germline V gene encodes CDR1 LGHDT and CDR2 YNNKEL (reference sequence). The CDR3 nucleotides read TGTGCCAGCAGCCAACAGGGGGCCACTGAAGCTTTCTTT. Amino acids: CASSQQGATEAFF.

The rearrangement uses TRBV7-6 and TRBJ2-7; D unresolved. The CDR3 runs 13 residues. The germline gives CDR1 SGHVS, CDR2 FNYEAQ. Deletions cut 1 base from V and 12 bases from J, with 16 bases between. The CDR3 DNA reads TGTGCCAGCAGCTTAGAAGTTTGGCAGGCATTGTACTTC. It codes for CASSLEVWQALYF.

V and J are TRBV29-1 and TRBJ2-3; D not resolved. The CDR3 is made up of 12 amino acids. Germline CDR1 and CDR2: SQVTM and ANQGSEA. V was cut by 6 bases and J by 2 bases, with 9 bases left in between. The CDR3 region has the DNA TGCAGCGTAGAGGCGCCCACAGATACGCAGTATTTT. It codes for CSVEAPTDTQYF.

Here the CDR3 reads CASGAGQGSTEQPQHF. The CDR3 DNA reads TGTGCCAGCGGTGCAGGACAAGGGTCAACGGAGCAGCCCCAGCATTTT. The rearrangement links TRBV14 to TRBJ1-5; tentatively, D is TRBD1 (5 bases). CDR3 length: 16 residues. Trimming cost V 8 bases and J 7 bases, with 24 bases left between them. The germline V gene encodes CDR1 SGHDN and CDR2 FVKESK.

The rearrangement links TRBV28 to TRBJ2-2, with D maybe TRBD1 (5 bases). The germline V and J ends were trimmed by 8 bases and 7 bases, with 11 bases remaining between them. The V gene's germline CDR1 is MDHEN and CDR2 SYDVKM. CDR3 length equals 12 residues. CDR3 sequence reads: CASGARSGELFF. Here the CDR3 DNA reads TGTGCCAGCGGGGCTCGGAGCGGGGAGCTGTTTTTT.